A single sample gave rise to the 21 T cell receptor beta chains below, sequenced in a study of Graves' ophthalmopathy and Graves' hyperthyroidism. CDR3 regions of TCR beta were amplified from RNA transcripts. An initial RT-PCR round employing HTBI primers preceded a second-round multiplex PCR. Via MiXCR, TCRdb re-called the multiplex PCR reads, giving one row per CDR3 protein. This sample yields roughly 700,000 distinct CDR3 sequences, of which approximately 40% are seen a single time; approximately 43% belongs to the top ten. Source material: peripheral blood. The receptors here all came from an adult man with Graves' ophthalmopathy.

There are a few counts of this clonotype. The chain couples TRBV20-1 to TRBJ1-6; TRBD1 matches at 9 bases. The CDR3 is 16 residues long. Looked up from germline, CDR1 is DFQATT and CDR2 is SNEGSKA (reference sequence). V shed 0 bases and J 10 bases; nucleotides not matched to a gene: 10. In DNA form, the CDR3 reads TGCAGTGCTAGAGATACAAGGGGACAGGGTTGGTCACCCCTCCACTTT. Its protein product is CSARDTRGQGWSPLHF.

Only a few counts were recorded for this clonotype. The V gene is TRBV12-3 or TRBV12-4, the J gene TRBJ2-7; TRBD1 aligns across 8 bases. J gave up 5 bases and V 6 bases, and 15 bases lay outside the gene matches. The CDR3 totals 16 residues. The CDR3 spells CASSSRTRTGYHEQYF. The CDR3 coding sequence is TGTGCCAGCAGCTCCCGGACAAGGACAGGGTACCACGAGCAGTACTTC.

This clonotype came up many times. This chain joins TRBV7-9 and TRBJ1-2; 8 bases align to TRBD1. This CDR3 has 16 residues. J lost 5 bases, V lost 6 bases, and 14 bases had no gene match. Germline values: CDR1 SEHNR, CDR2 FQNEAQ (reference sequence). CDR3 nucleotide sequence: TGTGCCAGCAGGCCTCCCGGAAACAGGGGGGAGTATGGCTACACCTTC. This encodes CASRPPGNRGEYGYTF.

This clonotype was counted at least ten times. The CDR3 sequence is CASTDRGGYGYTF. The CDR3 nucleotides read TGTGCCAGCACCGACAGGGGAGGGTATGGCTACACCTTC. The J gene is TRBJ1-2, the V gene TRBV6-5, with 8 nucleotides matching TRBD1. CDR3 length equals 13 residues. Germline CDR1 MNHEY, CDR2 SVGAGI. Unmatched junction bases numbered 6, after V lost 7 bases and J lost 5 bases.

This chain links TRBV2 with TRBJ1-3; TRBD1 matches at 12 bases. Germline V CDR1 and CDR2: SNHLY, FYNNEI. This CDR3 is 13 amino acids long. J lost 5 bases, V lost 8 bases, and 1 base had no gene match. This chain's CDR3 is CASRDRGRNTIYF. The CDR3 DNA sequence: TGTGCCAGCCGGGACAGGGGGCGAAACACCATATATTTT.

This clonotype has a handful of counts. A much larger clone differs by one base, so this may be a read error. This sequence joins TRBV29-1 and TRBJ1-2; D possibly corresponds to TRBD1 (6 bases). Trimming left V 6 bases short and J 5 bases short, with 22 bases between. This CDR3 has 15 residues. Looked up from germline, CDR1 is SQVTM and CDR2 is ANQGSEA. The CDR3: CSVFPNREERYGYTF. The CDR3 nucleotides read TGCAGCGTCTTCCCAAACAGGGAAGAGAGGTATGGCTACACCTTC.

The rearrangement joins TRBV5-1 to TRBJ2-7; no firm D call. The ends were cut back, 0 bases at V and 1 base at J, with 14 bases in the middle. This CDR3 region has 16 residues. CDR1 is SGHRS, CDR2 YFSETQ, per germline. The CDR3 sequence is CASSLDPGRRSYEQYF. DNA of the CDR3: TGCGCCAGCAGCTTGGATCCTGGAAGACGGTCCTACGAGCAGTACTTC.

The chain joins TRBV7-2 to TRBJ2-7; D gene uncertain. Trimming shortened V by 4 bases and J by 0 bases, and 10 bases separated the two germline ends. The germline CDR1 and CDR2 sequences are SGHTA and FQGNSA. The CDR3 contains 14 residues. This CDR3 reads CASSSSPISYEQYF. The CDR3 DNA is TGTGCCAGCAGCTCTTCACCTATCTCCTACGAGCAGTACTTC.

As regards this clonotype: A much larger clone differs by one base, so this may be a read error. Because it lacks the conserved phenylalanine or tryptophan at the end, this CDR3 is likely a read error. This chain joins TRBV20-1 and TRBJ2-5; D possibly corresponds to TRBD2 (6 bases). V dropped 6 bases and J dropped 1 base, with 18 bases sitting between them. Germline CDR1 DFQATT, CDR2 SNEGSKA (reference sequence). The CDR3 contains 15 residues. CDR3 coding DNA: TGCAGTGCGCCGCCTTCACGGGGACTCCAAGAGACCCAGTACGTC. Amino acid sequence: CSAPPSRGLQETQYV.

This clonotype was observed at least ten times. The chain joins TRBV11-2 to TRBJ1-2, with 7 bases that match TRBD1. The CDR3 extends over 13 amino acids. With 6 bases clipped from V and 6 bases from J, the junction kept 7 bases outside the gene matches. Germline values: CDR1 SGHAT, CDR2 FQNNGV. DNA for the CDR3: TGTGCCAGCAGTCCGGACAGGTCGCATGGCTACACCTTC. It specifies CASSPDRSHGYTF.

The V call is TRBV5-1, the J call TRBJ2-7, with D hard to call. CDR1 and CDR2 from the germline V gene are SGHRS and YFSETQ. This CDR3 has 15 amino acids. V was trimmed by 0 bases and J by 3 bases, leaving 13 bases between them. Here the CDR3 DNA reads TGCGCCAGCAGCTTGGCTCAGACTTACAACTACGAGCAGTACTTC. Translating gives CASSLAQTYNYEQYF.

This clonotype was counted at least ten times. The genes are TRBV11-2 and TRBJ2-5, with D perhaps TRBD2 (6 bases). The V end lost 2 bases, the J end lost 8 bases, and 12 bases lay between the germline ends. The CDR3 runs to 13 residues. Germline CDR1 is SGHAT and CDR2 is FQNNGV. The CDR3 loop is CASSLLGLQTQYF. CDR3 coding DNA: TGTGCCAGCAGCTTATTGGGACTCCAAACCCAGTACTTC.

The table lists this clonotype with many counts. The CDR3 end shows no conserved phenylalanine or tryptophan, and so a read error is likely. The DNA is left out, because the CDR3 cannot be placed on it with certainty; the CDR3 is given as TCRdb lists it. The chain employs TRBV9 and TRBJ2-7. The CDR3 totals 8 residues, both ends included. In germline, CDR1 is SGDLS, CDR2 YYNGEE. CDR3 residues: CASSVRQA.

The chain combines TRBV9 with TRBJ2-6; 7 bases map to TRBD2. The CDR3 covers 17 residues. Germline CDR1 reads SGDLS; CDR2 reads YYNGEE. The junction had 7 bases not matched to a gene; V was cut back by 3 bases and J by 1 base. The CDR3 reads CASSGLAEYSGANVLTF. The CDR3, as DNA: TGTGCCAGCAGCGGGCTAGCGGAGTATTCTGGGGCCAACGTCCTGACTTTC. Based on the CDR3 plus reference TRBV9 and TRBJ2-6, the full variable domain is DSGVTQTPKHLITATGQRVTLRCSPRSGDLSVYWYQQSLDQGLQFLIQYYNGEERAKGNILERFSAQQFPDLHSELNLSSLELGDSALYFCASSGLAEYSGANVLTFGAGSRLTVL.

In its sample, this clonotype was seen many times. The genes are TRBV10-3 and TRBJ1-1; D ambiguous. Trimming removed 7 bases from V and 2 bases from J, with 11 bases in between. Germline CDR1 ENHRY, CDR2 SYGVKD. CDR3 size: 13 residues. In DNA form, the CDR3 reads TGTGCCATCAAGGAGGCGTATAACACTGAAGCTTTCTTT. Its protein is CAIKEAYNTEAFF.

This clonotype has only a few counts. The rearrangement uses TRBV19 and TRBJ2-7; possible D gene TRBD1, 6 bases. V was cut by 6 bases and J by 2 bases, with 14 bases left in between. Looked up from germline, CDR1 is LNHDA and CDR2 is SQIVND (reference sequence). The CDR3 extends over 14 amino acids. In nucleotides, the CDR3 is TGTGCCAGTAGCTTTACGACAGGTCCCTACGAGCAGTACTTC. Amino acid sequence: CASSFTTGPYEQYF.

The chain is built from TRBV24-1 and TRBJ2-5; D perhaps matches TRBD2 (6 bases). V gave up 3 bases and J gave up 9 bases, with 10 bases separating them. Germline V gene data show CDR1 as KGHDR and CDR2 as SFDVKD. CDR3 length: 12 residues. CDR3 DNA: TGTGCCACCAGTGATGGGGGGAGGCCCCAGTACTTC. This translates into CATSDGGRPQYF.

This clonotype was recorded at least ten times. The chain joins TRBV9 to TRBJ2-7, with TRBD1 identical over 10 bases. The J segment lost 3 bases and the V segment lost 3 bases, leaving 3 bases of the junction unmatched. Per the germline V gene, CDR1 is SGDLS and CDR2 is YYNGEE. This CDR3 region has 14 residues. The CDR3 DNA sequence: TGTGCCAGCAGCGCCCGGACAGGGGGCTACGAGCAGTACTTC. Amino acids: CASSARTGGYEQYF.

This clonotype was seen a few times. This rearrangement joins TRBV11-2 to TRBJ1-1, with TRBD1 as a possible D gene (6 bases). This CDR3 region has 18 residues. The V end lost 4 bases, the J end lost 1 base, and 22 bases lay between the germline ends. The germline gives CDR1 SGHAT, CDR2 FQNNGV. The CDR3 loop reads CASSSRKTNRVQNTEAFF. The CDR3 DNA sequence: TGTGCCAGCAGCTCAAGGAAAACGAACAGGGTTCAGAACACTGAAGCTTTCTTT.

The CDR3 region has the DNA TGTGCCAGCAGCTCCAATCCGGGCTCTGGAAACACCATATATTTT. Amino acids: CASSSNPGSGNTIYF. V is TRBV7-2 and J is TRBJ1-3; D is undetermined. The CDR3 extends over 15 amino acids. From germline, CDR1 is SGHTA and CDR2 FQGNSA. V was shortened by 4 bases and J by 0 bases, with 10 bases between the two germline ends.

The chain couples TRBV7-2 to TRBJ1-6; weak D call: TRBD1 (6 bases). V dropped 5 bases and J dropped 7 bases, with 12 bases sitting between them. Per the germline V gene, CDR1 is SGHTA and CDR2 is FQGNSA. This CDR3 contains 14 residues. CDR3 in DNA: TGTGCCAGCAGCCCTATACAGGGAAATTCACCCCTCCACTTT. Translated: CASSPIQGNSPLHF.